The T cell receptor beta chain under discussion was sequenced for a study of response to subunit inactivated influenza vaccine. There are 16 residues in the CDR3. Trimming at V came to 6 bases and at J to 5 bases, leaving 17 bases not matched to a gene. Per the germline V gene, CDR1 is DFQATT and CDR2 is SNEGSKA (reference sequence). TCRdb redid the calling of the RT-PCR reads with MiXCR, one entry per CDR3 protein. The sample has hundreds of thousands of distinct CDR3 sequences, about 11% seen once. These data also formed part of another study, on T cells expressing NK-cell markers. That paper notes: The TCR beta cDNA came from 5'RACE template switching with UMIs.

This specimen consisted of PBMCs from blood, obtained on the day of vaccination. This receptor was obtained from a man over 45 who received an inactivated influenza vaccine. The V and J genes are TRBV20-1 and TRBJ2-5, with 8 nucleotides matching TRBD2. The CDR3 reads CSAHDGMTSAWETQYF. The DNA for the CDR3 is TGCAGTGCCCACGACGGAATGACTAGCGCTTGGGAGACCCAGTACTTC.